The 13 T cell receptor beta chains below come from one sample, sequenced in a study of EBV T-cell therapy then PD-1 blockade in nasopharyngeal carcinoma. Which antigens these TCRs recognize remains unknown. Specified time point: 266 days after commencement of treatment, after nivolumab therapy. Treatment noted: AdE1-LMPpoly-expanded autologous EBV-specific T-cell therapy followed by anti-PD-1 nivolumab. Assay: immunoSEQ multiplex PCR; the TCRdb copy retains only in-frame clones and omits some. Of approximately 22,000 clones detected, under 90% appear once; the ten largest clones hold approximately 31%. Sequencing used CD8+ T cells from blood, obtained at day 266 from a patient whose treatment included autologous EBV-specific T cells and nivolumab. The receptor set was obtained from a man aged 35-49 years with nasopharyngeal carcinoma.

This rearrangement joins TRBV15 to TRBJ2-6, with a possible D match to TRBD2 (5 bases). The CDR3 runs 17 residues. V dropped 5 bases and J dropped 0 bases, with 14 bases sitting between them. Germline loops: CDR1 LNHNV, CDR2 YYDKDF (reference sequence). CDR3 in amino acids: CATSLTDSNSGANVLTF. Written as DNA, the CDR3 is TGTGCCACCAGCCTGACGGACTCCAACTCTGGGGCCAACGTCCTGACTTTC. The variable domain in full, with the rest retrieved from reference TRBV15 and TRBJ2-6, is DAMVIQNPRYQVTQFGKPVTLSCSQTLNHNVMYWYQQKSSQAPKLLFHYYDKDFNNEADTPDNFQSRRPNTSFCFLDIRSPGLGDTAMYLCATSLTDSNSGANVLTFGAGSRLTVL.

The V call is TRBV15, the J call TRBJ1-1; TRBD1 aligns across 8 bases. CDR3 length: 17 residues. CDR1 LNHNV and CDR2 YYDKDF come from the germline V gene (reference sequence). V lost 2 bases to trimming and J lost 4 bases; unmatched junction nucleotides: 12. This chain's CDR3 is CATSRFPRTGSTTEAFF. CDR3 in DNA: TGTGCCACCAGCAGATTCCCCCGGACAGGGTCGACCACTGAAGCTTTCTTT.

The rearrangement uses TRBV6-2 or TRBV6-3 and TRBJ2-7, with D perhaps matching TRBD1 (5 bases). Germline loops: CDR1 MNHEY, CDR2 SVGEGT. The CDR3 covers 11 residues. V shed 6 bases and J shed 12 bases, with 15 bases lying between them. CDR3 DNA: TGTGCCAGCAGCCCAGGGTTCTTGTTGTACTTC. Protein product: CASSPGFLLYF.

On this clone: The junction and the germline gene differ at one end; a read error may be behind it. The chain employs TRBV4-3 and TRBJ2-6; perhaps TRBD1 as D (5 bases). The CDR3 runs 16 residues. The germline V gene encodes CDR1 LGHNA and CDR2 YSLEER. The CDR3 region is CASGPGLGSGANVLIF. CDR3 DNA: TGCGCCAGCGGACCAGGGCTAGGTTCTGGGGCCAACGTCCTGATTTTC.

DNA for the CDR3: TGTGCCAGCAGTTACTTTCTTCCGGGACAGGAAGATGAGCAGTTCTTC. Residues: CASSYFLPGQEDEQFF. This chain connects TRBV6-5 to TRBJ2-1, with 8 nucleotides matching TRBD1. CDR1 and CDR2 (germline): MNHEY, SVGAGI. The V gene end was trimmed by 1 base and the J gene end by 8 bases; junction bases not matched to a gene: 10. This CDR3 has 16 amino acids.

The chain combines TRBV7-8 with TRBJ2-7; TRBD1 agrees at 8 bases. The CDR3 length is 15 residues. Germline V gene sequence: CDR1 SGHVS, CDR2 FQNEAQ. V was pared by 5 bases and J by 1 base, with 7 bases of the junction left unmatched. Written as DNA, the CDR3 is TGTGCCAGCAGCAACCAGGGGGCAGGGTCCTACGAGCAGTACTTC. Translation: CASSNQGAGSYEQYF.

The chain joins TRBV6-6 to TRBJ2-2, with TRBD1 as a possible D gene (5 bases). This CDR3 is 15 amino acids long. Germline V gene lookup returns CDR1 MNHNY and CDR2 SVGAGI (reference sequence). The V and J ends lost 2 bases and 6 bases respectively, with 13 bases between them. CDR3 DNA sequence: TGTGCCAGCAGTTACACCTCAGGGAAGGCCGGGGAGCTGTTTTTT. This gives the protein CASSYTSGKAGELFF.

Notes on this clone: The sample has other DNA sequences that encode this CDR3 too. V usage is TRBV30 and J usage is TRBJ2-2; TRBD2 might be the D (6 bases). The V end lost 0 bases, the J end lost 3 bases, and 11 bases lay between the germline ends. The CDR3 loop spans 15 amino acids. Germline V gene lookup returns CDR1 GTSNPN and CDR2 SVGIG (reference sequence). CDR3 amino acids: CAWSVEGLDTGELFF. DNA for the CDR3: TGTGCCTGGAGTGTTGAGGGACTGGACACCGGGGAGCTGTTTTTT.

The rearrangement links TRBV4-1 to TRBJ1-5; TRBD1 matches 7 bases. Germline CDR1 reads MGHRA; CDR2 reads YSYEKL. V was pared by 0 bases and J by 0 bases, with 5 bases of the junction left unmatched. The CDR3 has 17 residues. The DNA of the CDR3 is TGCGCCAGCAGCCAAGATCAAAGGGGGCATAGCAATCAGCCCCAGCATTTT. Translating it yields CASSQDQRGHSNQPQHF.

The V and J genes are TRBV4-1 and TRBJ1-3, with D maybe TRBD1 (6 bases). The CDR3 is 15 amino acids. Per the germline V gene, CDR1 is MGHRA and CDR2 is YSYEKL. V shed 2 bases and J shed 4 bases, with 12 bases lying between them. CDR3 loop: CASSQTGTTGNTIYF. The CDR3 DNA is TGCGCCAGCAGCCAAACCGGGACAACCGGAAACACCATATATTTT.

The rearrangement uses TRBV4-1 and TRBJ1-1; D unclear. Trimming shortened V by 4 bases and J by 0 bases, and 15 bases separated the two germline ends. Per germline, CDR1 MGHRA and CDR2 YSYEKL. The CDR3 sequence is 16 residues long. The DNA for the CDR3 is TGCGCCAGCAGCCTCCTATCAAGGGTCATGAACACTGAAGCTTTCTTT. This sequence encodes CASSLLSRVMNTEAFF.

This clone was detected once. The chain carries TRBV2 and TRBJ2-7, with D possibly matching TRBD1 (5 bases). The CDR3 extends over 12 amino acids. V lost 6 bases and J lost 3, with 9 bases in between. Germline-derived CDR1 and CDR2 are SNHLY and FYNNEI. The CDR3 is CASSLDSYEQYF. Written as DNA, the CDR3 is TGTGCCAGCAGCCTCGACAGCTACGAGCAGTACTTC.

This chain connects TRBV4-3 to TRBJ1-3, with D uncertain. The CDR3 has 16 amino acids. Germline lookup yields CDR1 LGHNA and CDR2 YSLEER. Trimming pared 1 base from V and 0 bases from J, leaving 10 bases between. CDR3 in amino acids: CASSQAAYDSGNTIYF. The CDR3 DNA reads as TGCGCCAGCAGCCAAGCAGCCTACGACTCTGGAAACACCATATATTTT.